Reported below is one TCR beta chain. This clone was observed a few times. Its antigen specificity is not known. No clone much larger than this one lies a single base away; base qualities are absent. The V end loses 0 bases and the J end loses 5 bases, and a stretch of 11 bases separates them. CDR1 and CDR2, per the germline V gene (reference sequence), are MNHEY and SMNVEV. The CDR3 numbers 14 residues from cysteine through phenylalanine. The only DNA kept is the CDR3, 42 bases in frame from the first base. This entry is derived from a study of sequential checkpoint blockade in melanoma (dated by TCRdb to about 2019). Background for the entire study: Patients were assigned by 1:1 randomization to either first-line nivolumab followed by ipilimumab (arm A) or ipilimumab followed by nivolumab (arm B). Maintenance nivolumab came after both trial sequences. Paper-wide results and their limitations: The model for predicting response that combines TCR metrics with mutation burden needs to be validated in larger, independent patient cohorts.

The sample's treatment or condition, from its label and the paper: randomized to nivolumab then ipilimumab (arm A) or the reverse (arm B). None of the trial patients had been given prior DNA-damaging chemotherapy. A FACS Aria II flow cytometer was used to sort live CD3+CD8+ cells that were negative for CD19 and CD56 from thawed PBMCs. CheckMate 064, a randomized, open-label phase II trial of sequential checkpoint blockade, was the source of the samples, all of which came from patients with melanoma. Leukapheresis was used to collect peripheral blood mononuclear cells, which were then purified with Ficoll-Paque and frozen in human serum with about 9.5% DMSO. Immediately after sorting, the purity of the sorted blood CD3+CD8+ cells was confirmed to be >95%, and DNA was then extracted. The immunoSEQ Assay was used to immunosequence TCRbeta CDR3 regions from genomic DNA. Prior to high-throughput sequencing, genomic DNA was amplified by bias-controlled multiplex PCR. The published analysis was carried out like this. To quantify the absolute abundance of each unique TCRbeta CDR3 region, the sequences were collapsed and filtered. Clonality, defined as 1 minus Pielou's evenness, was calculated using only productive rearrangements. Clones with significantly greater frequencies in on-treatment versus baseline samples were identified using a previously published method. Not all clones reach the TCRdb copy of this immuneACCESS table, which keeps in-frame sequences only. Checked studies attribute under half of the gap to unresolved V genes and leave the rest unexplained. That table gives V, J and clone size, and the DNA gave D and trimming. This sample holds some 35,000 clones; about 88% were observed only once. Around 12% of the sample is taken by the ten largest.

This sequence uses TRBV27 and TRBJ2-7, with no reliable assignment of the D segment. The TCR originated in a human donor with melanoma. Source: CD8+ T cells sorted from blood (inferred from file names), taken from a patient given nivolumab and ipilimumab in sequence. CDR3 sequence: CASSLSPPPDEQYF. The DNA sequence is TGTGCCAGCAGTTTATCCCCCCCACCAGACGAGCAGTACTTC.